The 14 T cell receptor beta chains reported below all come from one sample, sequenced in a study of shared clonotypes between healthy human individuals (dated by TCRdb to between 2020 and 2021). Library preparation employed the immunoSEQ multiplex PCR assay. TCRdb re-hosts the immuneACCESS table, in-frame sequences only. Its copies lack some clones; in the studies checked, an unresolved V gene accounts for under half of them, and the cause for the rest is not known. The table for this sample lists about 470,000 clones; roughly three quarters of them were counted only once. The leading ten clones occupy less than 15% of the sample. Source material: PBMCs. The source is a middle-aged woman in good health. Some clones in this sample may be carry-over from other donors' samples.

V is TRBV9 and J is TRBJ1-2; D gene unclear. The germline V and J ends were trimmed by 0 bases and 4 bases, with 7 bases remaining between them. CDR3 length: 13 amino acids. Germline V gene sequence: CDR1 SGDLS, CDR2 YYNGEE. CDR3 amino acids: CASSVDAFYGYTF. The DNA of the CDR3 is TGTGCCAGCAGCGTAGACGCTTTCTATGGCTACACCTTC.

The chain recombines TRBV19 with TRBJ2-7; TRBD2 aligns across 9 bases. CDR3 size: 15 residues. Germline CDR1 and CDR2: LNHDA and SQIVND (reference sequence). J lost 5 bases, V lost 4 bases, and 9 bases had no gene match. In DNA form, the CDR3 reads TGTGCCAGTAGTAATCTTGCGGGAGGGTTGAACGAGCAGTACTTC. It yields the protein CASSNLAGGLNEQYF.

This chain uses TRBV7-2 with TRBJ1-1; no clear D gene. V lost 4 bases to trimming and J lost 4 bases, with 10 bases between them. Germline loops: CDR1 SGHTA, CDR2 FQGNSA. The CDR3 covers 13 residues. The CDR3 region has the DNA TGTGCCAGCAGCTATACTAGTGGCACTGAAGCTTTCTTT. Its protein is CASSYTSGTEAFF. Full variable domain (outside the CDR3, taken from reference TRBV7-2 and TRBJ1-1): GAGVSQSPSNKVTEKGKDVELRCDPISGHTALYWYRQSLGQGLEFLIYFQGNSAPDKSGLPSDRFSAERTGGSVSTLTIQRTQQEDSAVYLCASSYTSGTEAFFGQGTRLTVV.

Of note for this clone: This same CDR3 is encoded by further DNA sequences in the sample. The CDR3 here is CASRSDRGNTGELFF. CDR3 DNA sequence: TGTGCCAGCAGATCGGACAGGGGGAACACCGGGGAGCTGTTTTTT. The V and J genes are TRBV25-1 and TRBJ2-2; 9 nucleotides line up with TRBD1. V lost 6 bases and J lost 1; bases outside the gene matches: 3. CDR1 and CDR2 from the germline V gene are MGHDK and SYGVNS. The CDR3 is 15 residues long.

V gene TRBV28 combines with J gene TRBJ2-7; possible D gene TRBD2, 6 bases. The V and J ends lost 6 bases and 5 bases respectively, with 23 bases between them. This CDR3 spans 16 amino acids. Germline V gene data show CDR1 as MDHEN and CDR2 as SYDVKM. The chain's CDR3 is CASSTDGAAGRDEQYF. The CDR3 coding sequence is TGTGCCAGCAGCACCGATGGGGCCGCGGGACGTGACGAGCAGTACTTC.

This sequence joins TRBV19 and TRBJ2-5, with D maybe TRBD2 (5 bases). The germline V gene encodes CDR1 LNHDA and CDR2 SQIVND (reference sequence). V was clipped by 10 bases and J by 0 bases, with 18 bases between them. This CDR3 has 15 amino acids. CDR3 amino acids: CATTPTSGNQETQYF. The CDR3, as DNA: TGTGCCACCACCCCGACCTCCGGGAACCAAGAGACCCAGTACTTC. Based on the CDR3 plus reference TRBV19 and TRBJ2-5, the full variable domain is DGGITQSPKYLFRKEGQNVTLSCEQNLNHDAMYWYRQDPGQGLRLIYYSQIVNDFQKGDIAEGYSVSREKKESFPLTVTSAQKNPTAFYLCATTPTSGNQETQYFGPGTRLLVL.

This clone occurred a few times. The CDR3 region has the DNA TGTGCCAGCAGTTTTGGAGGGGCCTACAATGAGCAGTTCTTC. This encodes CASSFGGAYNEQFF. V is TRBV27 and J is TRBJ2-1, with D possibly TRBD2 on 6 matching bases. Germline CDR1 and CDR2: MNHEY and SMNVEV (reference sequence). V lost 3 bases to trimming and J lost 2 bases, with 8 bases between them. This CDR3 has 14 amino acids.

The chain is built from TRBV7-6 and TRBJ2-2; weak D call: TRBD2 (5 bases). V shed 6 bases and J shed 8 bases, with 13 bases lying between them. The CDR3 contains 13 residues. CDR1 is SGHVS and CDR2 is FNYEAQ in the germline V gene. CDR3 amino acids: CASSSRWTGELFF. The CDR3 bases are TGTGCCAGCAGTTCCAGGTGGACTGGGGAGCTGTTTTTT.

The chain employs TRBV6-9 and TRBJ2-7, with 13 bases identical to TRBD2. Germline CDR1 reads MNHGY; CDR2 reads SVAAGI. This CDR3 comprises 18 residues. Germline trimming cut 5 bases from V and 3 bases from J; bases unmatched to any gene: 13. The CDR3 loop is CASSPPGLAGPGCYEQYF. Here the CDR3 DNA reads TGTGCCAGCAGTCCACCGGGACTAGCGGGACCAGGGTGCTACGAGCAGTACTTC.

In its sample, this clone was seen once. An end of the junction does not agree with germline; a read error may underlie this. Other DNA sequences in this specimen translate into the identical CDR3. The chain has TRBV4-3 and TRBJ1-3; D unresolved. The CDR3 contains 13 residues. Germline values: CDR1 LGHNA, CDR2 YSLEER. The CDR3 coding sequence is TGCGCCAGCAGCCACATTGATGGAAATACCATATATTTT. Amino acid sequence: CASSHIDGNTIYF.

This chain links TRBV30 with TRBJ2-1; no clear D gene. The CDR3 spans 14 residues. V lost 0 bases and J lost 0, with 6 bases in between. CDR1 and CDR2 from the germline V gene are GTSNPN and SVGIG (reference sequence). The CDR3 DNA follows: TGTGCCTGGAGTGTTCGACACTCCTACAATGAGCAGTTCTTC. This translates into CAWSVRHSYNEQFF.

The CDR3 sequence is CASSFSPRTSGSDNTGELFF. In DNA, the CDR3 is TGTGCCAGCAGTTTTTCACCTCGGACTAGCGGGAGTGATAACACCGGGGAGCTGTTTTTT. The rearrangement joins TRBV28 to TRBJ2-2; TRBD2 matches 13 bases. Losses at the gene ends were 3 bases for V and 2 bases for J; bases not matched to a gene: 12. This CDR3 has 20 amino acids. CDR1 is MDHEN and CDR2 is SYDVKM in the germline V gene.

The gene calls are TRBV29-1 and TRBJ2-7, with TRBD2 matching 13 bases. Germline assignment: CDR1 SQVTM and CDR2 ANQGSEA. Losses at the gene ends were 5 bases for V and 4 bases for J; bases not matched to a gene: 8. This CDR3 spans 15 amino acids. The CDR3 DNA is TGCAGCGTTAGAAGGACTAGCGGGAGTTCATACGAGCAGTACTTC. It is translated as CSVRRTSGSSYEQYF.

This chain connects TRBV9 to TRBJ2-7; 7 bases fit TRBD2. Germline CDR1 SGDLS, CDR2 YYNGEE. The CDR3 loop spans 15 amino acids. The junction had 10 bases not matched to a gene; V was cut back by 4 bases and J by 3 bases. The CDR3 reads CASSLCGGSSYEQYF. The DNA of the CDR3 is TGTGCCAGCAGCCTTTGTGGCGGGAGTAGCTACGAGCAGTACTTC.